This TCR beta chain was profiled in a study of blood T cell repertoires in COVID-19. Turning to the study itself: Donors in the United States, Italy and Spain gave samples during acute or convalescent COVID-19.

Repertoires were generated with immunoSEQ multiplex PCR, while TCRdb's copy carries only in-frame clones and drops some. The sample has approximately 90,000 clones; 86% are singletons. Trimming pared 5 bases from V and 2 bases from J, leaving 6 bases between. CDR1 KGHSH and CDR2 LQKENI come from the germline V gene. This CDR3 has 12 amino acids. The V and J genes are TRBV18 and TRBJ1-2, with D unresolved. The sample comprised peripheral blood. The clonotype was recovered from a man aged 55 to 70 with acute or convalescent COVID-19. This CDR3 is CASSAANYGYTF. CDR3 nucleotides: TGTGCCAGCTCAGCGGCAAACTATGGCTACACCTTC.